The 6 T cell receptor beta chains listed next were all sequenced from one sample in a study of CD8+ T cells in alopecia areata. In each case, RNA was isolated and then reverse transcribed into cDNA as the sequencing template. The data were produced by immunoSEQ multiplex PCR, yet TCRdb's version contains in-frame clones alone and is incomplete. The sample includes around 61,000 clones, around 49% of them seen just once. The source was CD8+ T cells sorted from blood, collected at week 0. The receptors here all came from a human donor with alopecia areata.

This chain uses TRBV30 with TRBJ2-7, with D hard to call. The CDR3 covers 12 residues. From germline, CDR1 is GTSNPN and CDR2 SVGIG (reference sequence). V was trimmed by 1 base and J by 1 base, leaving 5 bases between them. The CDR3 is CAWSALSYEQYF. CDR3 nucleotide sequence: TGTGCCTGGAGTGCCCTGTCCTACGAGCAGTACTTC.

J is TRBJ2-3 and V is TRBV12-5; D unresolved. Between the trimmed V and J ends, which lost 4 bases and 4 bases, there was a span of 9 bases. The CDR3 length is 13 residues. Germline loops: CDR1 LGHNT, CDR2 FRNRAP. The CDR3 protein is CASGSVPADTQYF. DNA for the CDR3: TGTGCTAGTGGTTCGGTCCCCGCAGATACGCAGTATTTT.

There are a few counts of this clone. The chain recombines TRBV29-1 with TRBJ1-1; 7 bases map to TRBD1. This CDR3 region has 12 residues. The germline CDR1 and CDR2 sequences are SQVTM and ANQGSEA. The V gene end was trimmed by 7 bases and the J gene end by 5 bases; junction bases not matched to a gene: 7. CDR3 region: CSGTGERTEAFF. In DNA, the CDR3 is TGCAGCGGAACAGGGGAGAGGACTGAAGCTTTCTTT.

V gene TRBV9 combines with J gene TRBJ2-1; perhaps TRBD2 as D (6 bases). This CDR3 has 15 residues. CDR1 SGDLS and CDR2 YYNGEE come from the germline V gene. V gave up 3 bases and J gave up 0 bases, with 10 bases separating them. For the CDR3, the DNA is TGTGCCAGCAGCGAGGACGGGAGCTCCTACAATGAGCAGTTCTTC. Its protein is CASSEDGSSYNEQFF.

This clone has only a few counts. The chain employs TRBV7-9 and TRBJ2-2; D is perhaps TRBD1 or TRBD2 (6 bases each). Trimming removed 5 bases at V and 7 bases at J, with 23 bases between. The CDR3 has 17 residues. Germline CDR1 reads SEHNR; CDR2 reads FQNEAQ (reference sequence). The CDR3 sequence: CASSPPQGSGFGGELFF. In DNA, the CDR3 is TGTGCCAGCAGCCCCCCCCAGGGGAGCGGGTTTGGCGGGGAGCTGTTTTTT.

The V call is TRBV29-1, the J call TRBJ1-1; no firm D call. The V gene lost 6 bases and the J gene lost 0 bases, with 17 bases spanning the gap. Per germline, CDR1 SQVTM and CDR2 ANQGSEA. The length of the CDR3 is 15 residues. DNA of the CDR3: TGCAGCGTCGTCGACACCCGCCCTCTGAACACTGAAGCTTTCTTT. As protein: CSVVDTRPLNTEAFF.